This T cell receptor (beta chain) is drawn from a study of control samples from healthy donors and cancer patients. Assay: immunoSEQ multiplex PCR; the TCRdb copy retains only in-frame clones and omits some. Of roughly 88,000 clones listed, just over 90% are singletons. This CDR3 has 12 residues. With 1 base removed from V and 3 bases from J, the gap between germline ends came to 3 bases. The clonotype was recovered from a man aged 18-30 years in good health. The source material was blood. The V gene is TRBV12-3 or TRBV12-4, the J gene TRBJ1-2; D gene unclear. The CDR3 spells CASSLEDYGYTF. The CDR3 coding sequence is TGTGCCAGCAGTTTAGAGGACTATGGCTACACCTTC.